Listed here are 30 T cell receptor beta chains from one sample, sequenced in a study of T cells in Graves' hyperthyroidism and ophthalmopathy. There were TCR beta CDR3 regions amplified from RNA transcripts. Researchers ran a first-round RT-PCR on the TCR CDR3 using the HTBI primer set. One entry per CDR3 protein results from TCRdb running MiXCR on the multiplex PCR reads. The data hold about 720,000 distinct CDR3 sequences, with approximately 16% observed a single time. Sequenced material: blood. The receptors here all came from a man between 18 and 35 years old with Graves' hyperthyroidism.

This clonotype showed up just a few times. The CDR3 DNA follows: TGCGCCAGCAGCCAAAACCGCGCCAAGCCCCAGCATTTT. Its translation is CASSQNRAKPQHF. The J gene is TRBJ1-5, the V gene TRBV4-3, with no clear D. From germline, CDR1 is LGHNA and CDR2 YSLEER. The germline V and J ends were trimmed by 2 bases and 8 bases, with 10 bases remaining between them. This CDR3 is 13 amino acids long.

This chain connects TRBV19 to TRBJ2-7; 8 nucleotides line up with TRBD2. The CDR3 has 14 residues. Germline values: CDR1 LNHDA, CDR2 SQIVND (reference sequence). Losses at the gene ends were 3 bases for V and 4 bases for J; bases not matched to a gene: 5. CDR3 nucleotide sequence: TGTGCCAGTAGTATGGTGGGACTAGTGTACGAGCAGTACTTC. Its translation is CASSMVGLVYEQYF.

The chain couples TRBV3-1 to TRBJ2-3; possibly TRBD2 for D (5 bases). Trimming cost V 6 bases and J 4 bases, with 11 bases left between them. This CDR3 spans 13 amino acids. In germline, CDR1 is LGHDT, CDR2 YNNKEL (reference sequence). The CDR3, as DNA: TGTGCCAGCAGGGTGGGAGCGGCAGATACGCAGTATTTT. This gives the protein CASRVGAADTQYF.

The chain combines TRBV4-3 with TRBJ2-5; 12 bases fit TRBD2. The CDR3 totals 17 residues. V was clipped by 4 bases and J by 4 bases; unmatched bases: 10. The germline gives CDR1 LGHNA, CDR2 YSLEER. CDR3 nucleotides: TGCGCCAGCAGCCGGGGGACCCTAGCGGGAGGGGCAGAGACCCAGTACTTC. Protein: CASSRGTLAGGAETQYF.

This clonotype was observed many times. This sequence joins TRBV3-1 and TRBJ2-7; D gene unclear. Trimming cost V 0 bases and J 8 bases, with 5 bases left between them. CDR3 length: 11 residues. The germline CDR1 and CDR2 sequences are LGHDT and YNNKEL (reference sequence). The CDR3 nucleotides are TGTGCCAGCAGCCAAGAGAGTCAGCAGTACTTC. Translating it yields CASSQESQQYF.

The chain carries TRBV7-9 and TRBJ2-3; TRBD2 matches 7 bases. Germline loops: CDR1 SEHNR, CDR2 FQNEAQ (reference sequence). The length of the CDR3 is 13 residues. J gave up 5 bases and V 8 bases, and 7 bases lay outside the gene matches. In nucleotides, the CDR3 is TGTGCCAGCGCAGCCCTAGCGGTAGATACGCAGTATTTT. Its protein is CASAALAVDTQYF.

Comment on this clonotype: Since a much larger clone is just one base distant, this may be a read error. The gene calls are TRBV13 and TRBJ2-1, with TRBD2 identical over 8 bases. Germline V CDR1 and CDR2: PRHDT, FYEKMQ (reference sequence). The CDR3 sequence is 15 residues long. CDR3 sequence: CASSPREGSYNEQLF. Here the CDR3 DNA reads TGTGCCAGCAGCCCCCGGGAGGGGTCCTACAATGAGCAGCTCTTC.

This clonotype was detected only a few times. The rearrangement uses TRBV15 and TRBJ1-1; D is unclear. The germline V gene encodes CDR1 LNHNV and CDR2 YYDKDF (reference sequence). Trimming took off 9 bases at V and 5 bases at J, with 13 bases between the two ends. This CDR3 region has 12 residues. The CDR3 loop is CATGMKETEAFF. Here the CDR3 DNA reads TGTGCCACGGGGATGAAAGAGACTGAAGCTTTCTTT.

This clonotype was seen many times. The CDR3 DNA is TGTGCCTGGACATCTTTGGGGGGTGAAGAGACCCAGTACTTC. This translates into CAWTSLGGEETQYF. This sequence joins TRBV30 and TRBJ2-5; a possible D gene is TRBD2 (6 bases). Trimming stripped 4 bases from V and 3 bases from J, with 15 bases between. CDR1 is GTSNPN and CDR2 is SVGIG in the germline V gene (reference sequence). This CDR3 comprises 14 residues.

Only a few counts were recorded for this clonotype. For the CDR3, the DNA is TGCGCCAGCAGCCAAGAAGGGGGTAGGGGGACAGGGACAGAGACCCAGTACTTC. This gives the protein CASSQEGGRGTGTETQYF. This chain uses TRBV4-1 with TRBJ2-5; 9 bases agree with TRBD1. CDR1 and CDR2 (germline): MGHRA, YSYEKL. Unmatched junction bases numbered 12, after V lost 0 bases and J lost 4 bases. This CDR3 contains 18 residues.

The chain links TRBV6-1 to TRBJ2-1; D tentatively reads TRBD1 or TRBD2 (6 bases each). Germline-derived CDR1 and CDR2 are MNHNS and SASEGT. The CDR3 consists of 11 residues. Trimming pared 7 bases from V and 10 bases from J, leaving 11 bases between. The DNA for the CDR3 is TGTGCCAGCATGGGGGCGGGGGAGCAGTTCTTC. Protein sequence: CASMGAGEQFF.

The sample holds a few counts of this clonotype. This CDR3 is CSANREGPRGEQYF. The CDR3 nucleotides read TGCAGTGCAAACCGGGAGGGCCCCAGAGGCGAGCAGTACTTC. The chain joins TRBV20-1 to TRBJ2-7; 8 bases fit TRBD2. The CDR3 totals 14 residues. CDR1 is DFQATT and CDR2 is SNEGSKA in the germline V gene (reference sequence). Losses at the gene ends were 6 bases for V and 6 bases for J; bases not matched to a gene: 13.

The chain joins TRBV7-8 to TRBJ2-7; tentatively, D is TRBD2 (6 bases). Per the germline V gene, CDR1 is SGHVS and CDR2 is FQNEAQ. The V end lost 5 bases, the J end lost 4 bases, and 18 bases lay between the germline ends. There are 15 residues in the CDR3. The CDR3 region is CASSPLARSLYEQYF. The DNA for the CDR3 is TGTGCCAGCAGCCCACTAGCCCGGTCCCTATACGAGCAGTACTTC.

This clonotype was seen ten or more times. The chain carries TRBV11-2 and TRBJ2-2, with TRBD1 identical over 9 bases. The germline gives CDR1 SGHAT, CDR2 FQNNGV. Losses at the gene ends were 7 bases for V and 5 bases for J; bases not matched to a gene: 8. The CDR3 loop spans 15 amino acids. The CDR3 region has the DNA TGTGCCAGCAACCCCGGGACAGGGCTGACCGGGGAGCTGTTTTTT. Protein sequence: CASNPGTGLTGELFF.

The genes are TRBV4-3 and TRBJ2-5; 8 nucleotides agree with TRBD1. CDR3 size: 14 residues. Trimming took 1 base from V and 2 from J; bases not matched to a gene: 0. Per the germline V gene, CDR1 is LGHNA and CDR2 is YSLEER. The CDR3 loop is CASSQGDRQETQYF. The CDR3 DNA reads TGCGCCAGCAGCCAAGGGGACAGGCAAGAGACCCAGTACTTC.

This clonotype was picked up a small number of times. The rearrangement uses TRBV6-1 and TRBJ2-1; 9 bases match TRBD2. J was trimmed by 15 bases and V by 7 bases; bases with no gene match: 16. The CDR3 totals 14 residues. The germline V gene encodes CDR1 MNHNS and CDR2 SASEGT. The CDR3 loop reads CASTPYRAGGWWFF. DNA of the CDR3: TGTGCCAGCACCCCATATAGAGCGGGAGGTTGGTGGTTCTTC.

The CDR3 loop reads CSALGTGQGANGYTF. The CDR3 nucleotides read TGCAGTGCCCTCGGTACGGGACAGGGGGCCAATGGCTACACCTTC. The J gene is TRBJ1-2, the V gene TRBV20-1; TRBD1 matches at 12 bases. Trimming cost V 6 bases and J 6 bases; bases outside gene matches: 11. Per the germline V gene, CDR1 is DFQATT and CDR2 is SNEGSKA (reference sequence). The CDR3 has 15 residues.

This clonotype appeared many times. This chain uses TRBV28 with TRBJ2-7; possible D gene TRBD2, 6 bases. Germline V CDR1 and CDR2: MDHEN, SYDVKM. There are 15 residues in the CDR3. V lost 5 bases and J lost 3, with 17 bases in between. In nucleotides, the CDR3 is TGTGCCAGCAGTCCGGGGAGTAGCGGAAACTACGAGCAGTACTTC. This sequence encodes CASSPGSSGNYEQYF.

As regards this clonotype: Since a much larger clone is just one base distant, this may be a read error. The chain links TRBV24-1 to TRBJ2-5; perhaps D is TRBD1 or TRBD2 (5 bases each). CDR3 length: 15 residues. Germline V lookup: CDR1 KGHDR, CDR2 SFDVKD. The ends were cut back, 4 bases at V and 2 bases at J, with 13 bases in the middle. CDR3 DNA sequence: TGTGCCACCAGTGACCGAAGGGACGGGCAAGAGACCCAGTACTTC. Protein: CATSDRRDGQETQYF.

This clonotype was recorded many times. This rearrangement joins TRBV6-1 to TRBJ2-7; D not certain. The CDR3 loop spans 16 amino acids. CDR1 and CDR2 (germline): MNHNS, SASEGT. Trimming took 2 bases from V and 3 from J, leaving 17 bases between them. The CDR3 here is CASSELGSLINYEQYF. The CDR3 DNA is TGTGCCAGCAGTGAATTGGGCAGCCTGATTAACTACGAGCAGTACTTC.

This clonotype has a count of ten or more. The chain couples TRBV11-3 to TRBJ2-7; 9 nucleotides agree with TRBD1. This CDR3 comprises 16 residues. With V trimmed by 3 bases and J by 2 bases, 8 bases remained unmatched. In germline, CDR1 is SGHNT, CDR2 YENEEA. The CDR3 sequence: CASSFGDRVDAYEQYF. CDR3 DNA sequence: TGTGCCAGCAGCTTTGGGGACAGGGTTGACGCCTACGAGCAGTACTTC.

The chain has TRBV6-5 and TRBJ2-3; tentatively, D is TRBD2 (6 bases). The germline V and J ends were trimmed by 0 bases and 6 bases, with 16 bases remaining between them. Germline CDR1 MNHEY, CDR2 SVGAGI. The CDR3 loop spans 16 amino acids. CDR3 residues: CASSYSLLARGDTQYF. CDR3 nucleotide sequence: TGTGCCAGCAGTTACTCTCTCCTAGCGAGAGGGGATACGCAGTATTTT.

This clonotype was seen a few times. V usage is TRBV20-1 and J usage is TRBJ2-5; TRBD1 matches 8 bases. The germline CDR1 and CDR2 sequences are DFQATT and SNEGSKA (reference sequence). The CDR3 is 15 residues long. The ends lost 4 bases at V and 0 bases at J; junction bases unmatched: 7. CDR3 sequence (DNA): TGCAGTGCTAAGGGACAGGCGCCGTACCAAGAGACCCAGTACTTC. It translates to CSAKGQAPYQETQYF.

This chain links TRBV5-6 with TRBJ2-1; TRBD2 agrees at 11 bases. After removal of 2 bases from V and 13 bases from J, the junction contained 14 bases not matched to a gene. Germline V gene sequence: CDR1 SGHDT, CDR2 YYEEEE. The CDR3 runs 16 residues. Here the CDR3 reads CASSLPSGRSRARQFF. In DNA form, the CDR3 reads TGTGCCAGCAGCTTACCTAGCGGGAGGTCCCGAGCTAGACAGTTCTTC.

In this sample, this clonotype turned up a few times. The chain uses TRBV13 and TRBJ2-5, with TRBD2 matching 8 bases. Germline lookup yields CDR1 PRHDT and CDR2 FYEKMQ (reference sequence). The ends lost 5 bases at V and 1 base at J; junction bases unmatched: 6. The CDR3 spans 15 residues. The CDR3 reads CASSPSGSPQETQYF. The CDR3 DNA reads as TGTGCCAGCAGCCCGAGCGGGAGCCCCCAAGAGACCCAGTACTTC.

This clonotype was observed many times. J is TRBJ1-1 and V is TRBV6-1; D is unclear. From germline, CDR1 is MNHNS and CDR2 SASEGT. The length of the CDR3 is 14 residues. Trimming removed 8 bases from V and 1 base from J, with 14 bases in between. Written as DNA, the CDR3 is TGTGCCAGCTCTGTTTGGTCTAAGAACACTGAAGCTTTCTTT. Protein: CASSVWSKNTEAFF.

This clonotype was observed a handful of times. The chain joins TRBV28 to TRBJ2-1; D is possibly TRBD2 (5 bases). The CDR3 has 14 amino acids. CDR1 MDHEN and CDR2 SYDVKM come from the germline V gene. Trimming left V 6 bases short and J 0 bases short, with 9 bases between. CDR3 amino acids: CASRGESSYNEQFF. In DNA form, the CDR3 reads TGTGCCAGCAGGGGAGAGAGCTCCTACAATGAGCAGTTCTTC.

This clonotype was detected only a few times. V is TRBV28 and J is TRBJ2-1, with a possible D match to TRBD2 (6 bases). V was cut by 7 bases and J by 6 bases, with 13 bases left in between. The CDR3 consists of 13 residues. Germline lookup yields CDR1 MDHEN and CDR2 SYDVKM. Here the CDR3 DNA reads TGTGCCAGCAATCGGGGGAGCGGCAATGAGCAGTTCTTC. Amino acids: CASNRGSGNEQFF.

This clonotype was counted many times. The rearrangement joins TRBV7-8 to TRBJ2-7; TRBD2 matches at 9 bases. The CDR3 has 16 amino acids. V lost 8 bases and J lost 2; bases outside the gene matches: 13. The V gene's germline CDR1 is SGHVS and CDR2 FQNEAQ. CDR3 in DNA: TGTGCCAGCTCCCAAGAAGCCAGCGGGAGGCCCTACGAGCAGTACTTC. Translated, it gives CASSQEASGRPYEQYF.

This chain uses TRBV7-9 with TRBJ2-3; TRBD2 matches 9 bases. V trimming: 6 bases; J trimming: 3 bases; junction bases outside the gene matches: 7. This CDR3 has 15 amino acids. Germline V gives CDR1 SEHNR, CDR2 FQNEAQ (reference sequence). CDR3 bases: TGTGCCAGCAGTTCCGGACTAGCGCTAACAGATACGCAGTATTTT. Protein: CASSSGLALTDTQYF.